This T cell receptor (beta chain) was sequenced for a study of CD8+ T cells in alopecia areata. Across the whole study: The drug, oral tofacitinib, was given to treated patients at 5 to 10 mg twice daily. Whole-study results and caveats: Higher clonality than in normal scalp was seen in lesional scalp, especially alopecia totalis/universalis.

Concerning this clone itself: Its antigen is not identified.

cDNA serving as the sequencing template came from extracted, reverse transcribed RNA. Measured with immunoSEQ multiplex PCR; TCRdb has only the in-frame clones, and not every one. The table records around 140,000 clones, 45% to 60% of them present only once. From germline, CDR1 is MGHRA and CDR2 YSYEKL. This CDR3 has 17 amino acids. J lost 8 bases, V lost 1 base, and 12 bases had no gene match. The TCR comes from a human donor with alopecia areata. The chain links TRBV4-1 to TRBJ2-1, with 9 bases identical to TRBD2. This specimen consisted of CD4+ T cells sorted from blood, obtained at week 0. The CDR3 coding sequence is TGCGCCAGCAGCCAAGTGGTACGAGCGGGAGGTTGGGATGAGCAGTTCTTC. It yields the protein CASSQVVRAGGWDEQFF.